This passage covers 14 T cell receptor beta chains from one sample sequenced in a study of blood T cell repertoires in COVID-19. Data came from immunoSEQ multiplex PCR; TCRdb stores just in-frame clones and leaves some out. The data hold 120,000 to 150,000 clones, with around 87% observed a single time. Source material: peripheral blood. All receptors derive from a human donor in a cohort sampled during active COVID-19.

The chain couples TRBV5-1 to TRBJ1-3, with no clear D. V lost 1 base to trimming and J lost 4 bases, with 12 bases between them. Germline CDR1 and CDR2: SGHRS and YFSETQ. The CDR3 is 15 amino acids. CDR3 sequence reads: CASSLIRGAGNTIYF. In DNA form, the CDR3 reads TGCGCCAGCAGCTTGATCAGAGGAGCAGGAAACACCATATATTTT.

In its sample, this clone was seen once. The rearrangement uses TRBV25-1 and TRBJ2-5, with D tentatively TRBD2 (5 bases). From germline, CDR1 is MGHDK and CDR2 SYGVNS. The CDR3 has 11 residues. Trimming took off 10 bases at V and 5 bases at J, with 11 bases between the two ends. The CDR3 DNA reads as TGTGCCACCGGACTCCTGGAGACCCAGTACTTC. It codes for CATGLLETQYF.

This rearrangement joins TRBV4-2 to TRBJ2-7; D uncertain. V lost 1 base to trimming and J lost 3 bases, with 7 bases between them. Looked up from germline, CDR1 is LGHNA and CDR2 is YNFKEQ. The CDR3 length is 13 residues. The chain's CDR3 is CASSQGAGYEQYF. CDR3 in DNA: TGTGCCAGCAGCCAAGGGGCAGGCTACGAGCAGTACTTC.

The V gene is TRBV6-5, the J gene TRBJ1-2; no clear D. In germline, CDR1 is MNHEY, CDR2 SVGAGI. The length of the CDR3 is 11 residues. The V end was cut by 4 bases, the J end by 2 bases, with 2 bases between. The chain's CDR3 is CASSLNYGYTF. The CDR3, as DNA: TGTGCCAGCAGTTTAAACTATGGCTACACCTTC.

CDR3 protein: CASTPGLAESETQYF. CDR3 in DNA: TGTGCCAGCACCCCAGGACTAGCGGAATCGGAGACCCAGTACTTC. This chain uses TRBV5-6 with TRBJ2-5; TRBD2 aligns across 10 bases. The CDR3 sequence is 15 residues long. V was clipped by 6 bases and J by 5 bases; unmatched bases: 10. Germline CDR1 reads SGHDT; CDR2 reads YYEEEE.

This chain links TRBV18 with TRBJ1-4; no definite D call. CDR3 length equals 14 residues. Trimming shortened V by 2 bases and J by 5 bases, and 9 bases separated the two germline ends. The germline gives CDR1 KGHSH, CDR2 LQKENI. The CDR3 loop is CASSPNSKNEKLFF. CDR3 coding DNA: TGTGCCAGCTCACCAAACAGCAAGAATGAAAAACTGTTTTTT. Full variable domain (rest looked up from reference TRBV18 and TRBJ1-4): NAGVMQNPRHLVRRRGQEARLRCSPMKGHSHVYWYRQLPEEGLKFMVYLQKENIIDESGMPKERFSAEFPKEGPSILRIQQVVRGDSAAYFCASSPNSKNEKLFFGSGTQLSVL.

The rearrangement joins TRBV19 to TRBJ2-5; 10 nucleotides line up with TRBD2. CDR3 length: 16 residues. Germline CDR1 LNHDA, CDR2 SQIVND (reference sequence). The trim removed 1 base at V and 3 bases at J, leaving 5 bases unmatched. This CDR3 is CASSIGTSGSEETQYF. The CDR3 nucleotides read TGTGCCAGTAGTATAGGGACTAGCGGTTCGGAAGAGACCCAGTACTTC.

The CDR3 is CASRPGTGGETQYF. The CDR3 DNA reads as TGTGCCAGCAGACCCGGGACAGGGGGCGAGACCCAGTACTTC. The chain is built from TRBV3-1 (or the pseudogene TRBV3-2) and TRBJ2-5, with 12 bases identical to TRBD1. This CDR3 contains 14 residues. The V segment lost 6 bases and the J segment 5 bases; nucleotides outside the gene matches: 4. Germline lookup yields CDR1 LGHDT and CDR2 YNNKEL (reference sequence).

This clone was seen a single time. The chain combines TRBV5-5 with TRBJ1-3; D call uncertain. Looked up from germline, CDR1 is SGHKS and CDR2 is YYEKEE (reference sequence). With 1 base removed from V and 4 bases from J, the gap between germline ends came to 12 bases. This CDR3 is built from 15 residues. CDR3 residues: CASSLMEGSGNTIYF. The CDR3, as DNA: TGTGCCAGCAGCTTGATGGAGGGATCAGGAAACACCATATATTTT.

The V call is TRBV7-6, the J call TRBJ1-5; TRBD1 might be the D (5 bases). Between the trimmed V and J ends, which lost 1 base and 2 bases, there was a span of 12 bases. The CDR3 loop spans 16 amino acids. CDR1 is SGHVS and CDR2 is FNYEAQ in the germline V gene. CDR3 sequence: CASSLGQGGGNQPQHF. The CDR3 DNA reads as TGTGCCAGCAGCTTAGGGCAGGGTGGGGGCAATCAGCCCCAGCATTTT.

The gene calls are TRBV9 and TRBJ2-6; 8 bases agree with TRBD1. The CDR3 covers 19 residues. Germline V lookup: CDR1 SGDLS, CDR2 YYNGEE. Losses at the gene ends were 3 bases for V and 4 bases for J; bases not matched to a gene: 15. The CDR3 region has the DNA TGTGCCAGCAGCGGTAATCAGGGGGCCCCCCTAACCGGGGCCAACGTCCTGACTTTC. It specifies CASSGNQGAPLTGANVLTF.

V usage is TRBV2 and J usage is TRBJ2-1; D gene uncertain. V lost 4 bases, J lost 0 bases, and 7 bases lay in between. CDR1 and CDR2 from the germline V gene are SNHLY and FYNNEI. The CDR3 is 14 residues long. DNA of the CDR3: TGTGCCAGCAGTGGACTTAGCTCCTACAATGAGCAGTTCTTC. Protein: CASSGLSSYNEQFF.

CDR3: CASGELAGVFKNIQYF. The CDR3 nucleotides are TGTGCCAGCGGAGAACTAGCGGGAGTGTTCAAAAACATTCAGTACTTC. The chain recombines TRBV28 with TRBJ2-4; 11 nucleotides agree with TRBD2. V trimming: 8 bases; J trimming: 3 bases; junction bases outside the gene matches: 9. The CDR3 has 16 residues. Germline V gene data show CDR1 as MDHEN and CDR2 as SYDVKM.

CDR3 sequence (DNA): TGTGCCAGCAGCCCAGGGGGTCGGGAGGAGACCCAGTACTTC. Translating it yields CASSPGGREETQYF. The rearrangement links TRBV5-4 to TRBJ2-5, with D tentatively TRBD1 (7 bases). V lost 4 bases to trimming and J lost 5 bases, with 15 bases between them. The CDR3 extends over 14 amino acids. The V gene's germline CDR1 is SGHNT and CDR2 YYREEE (reference sequence). The whole variable domain, remainder taken from reference TRBV5-4 and TRBJ2-5, is ETGVTQSPTHLIKTRGQQVTLRCSSQSGHNTVSWYQQALGQGPQFIFQYYREEENGRGNFPPRFSGLQFPNYSSELNVNALELDDSALYLCASSPGGREETQYFGPGTRLLVL.